This passage covers 7 T cell receptor beta chains from one sample sequenced in a study of identical twins. Using its own MiXCR run on the 5' RACE reads, TCRdb lists one record per CDR3 protein. The sample lists fewer than 650,000 distinct CDR3 sequences, under 8.5% occurring once. This sample was also put to use in a study of yellow fever vaccine responses in identical twins.

The sequenced material came from PBMCs. These TCRs come from a woman aged 18-29 years in good health.

This clonotype was counted many times. This chain joins TRBV7-9 and TRBJ2-1; D is unclear. Germline-derived CDR1 and CDR2 are SEHNR and FQNEAQ (reference sequence). The CDR3 loop spans 10 amino acids. The V end lost 3 bases, the J end lost 10 bases, and 4 bases lay between the germline ends. In nucleotides, the CDR3 is TGTGCCAGCAGCTTTACCGAGCAGTTCTTC. It specifies CASSFTEQFF.

This clonotype was counted between two and nine times. Relative to the germline gene, one junction end is altered; a read error may explain this. The chain recombines TRBV6-5 with TRBJ2-3; 9 nucleotides match TRBD1. Germline lookup yields CDR1 MNHEY and CDR2 SVGAGI. The CDR3 totals 16 residues. The CDR3 DNA reads as TGTGCCAGCAGTAACTCACAGGGGGCGGGCACAGATACGCAGTATTTT. Translation gives CASSNSQGAGTDTQYF.

This clonotype was detected many times. V usage is TRBV5-1 and J usage is TRBJ2-1, with TRBD2 matching over 8 bases. Looked up from germline, CDR1 is SGHRS and CDR2 is YFSETQ. V shed 7 bases and J 9 bases; nucleotides not matched to a gene: 15. The CDR3 loop spans 15 amino acids. Here the CDR3 DNA reads TGCGCCAGCGGACCCCGGTCGACTAGCGTCTTTGAGCAGTTCTTC. Its translation: CASGPRSTSVFEQFF. The full variable domain, rest sourced from reference TRBV5-1 and TRBJ2-1, is KAGVTQTPRYLIKTRGQQVTLSCSPISGHRSVSWYQQTPGQGLQFLFEYFSETQRNKGNFPGRFSGRQFSNSRSEMNVSTLELGDSALYLCASGPRSTSVFEQFFGPGTRLTVL.

In its sample, this clonotype was seen a few times. The gene calls are TRBV11-3 and TRBJ2-7; 8 bases are shared with TRBD1. Germline loops: CDR1 SGHNT, CDR2 YENEEA. This CDR3 is built from 14 residues. The V and J ends lost 4 bases and 6 bases, in that order; junction bases with no gene match: 8. The CDR3, as DNA: TGTGCCAGCAGCTGGCCCGGCACAGGGGGCGAGCAGTACTTC. Encoded protein: CASSWPGTGGEQYF.

The chain combines TRBV20-1 with TRBJ2-7, with D perhaps TRBD1 (6 bases). CDR1 DFQATT and CDR2 SNEGSKA come from the germline V gene (reference sequence). CDR3 length: 11 amino acids. As DNA, the CDR3 is TGCAGCGTCCTTCAGGGGTACGAGCAGTACTTC. Residues: CSVLQGYEQYF.

This chain connects TRBV28 to TRBJ1-1; D is undetermined. Germline V gene lookup returns CDR1 MDHEN and CDR2 SYDVKM. CDR3 length: 13 residues. V gave up 4 bases and J gave up 3 bases, with 9 bases separating them. The CDR3 region has the DNA TGTGCCAGCAGTTCAGTGGTTTACACTGAAGCTTTCTTT. This codes for CASSSVVYTEAFF.

The rearrangement joins TRBV14 to TRBJ1-6, with 7 bases fitting TRBD1. Per germline, CDR1 SGHDN and CDR2 FVKESK. The CDR3 runs to 16 residues. V lost 4 bases, J lost 7 bases, and 10 bases stayed unmatched. The CDR3 reads CASSLRGTGENSPLHF. CDR3 in DNA: TGTGCCAGCAGCCTCCGGGGCACAGGGGAGAATTCACCCCTCCACTTT.